These 11 T cell receptor beta chains came from one sample sequenced in a study of memory CD4+ T cells and cytomegalovirus serostatus. Single viable CD3+CD4+CD8-CD45RO+ cells were sorted as the memory CD4+ T cells. TCRdb keeps only in-frame clones here, not all; method: immunoSEQ multiplex PCR. The repertoire consists of under 80,000 clones, with under 80% occurring once and the leading ten covering 2.6%. Sequencing input: memory CD4+ T cells from blood. The receptors stem from an adult in good health and CMV-seropositive.

The chain couples TRBV7-2 to TRBJ1-1; D is undetermined. The CDR3 is 13 residues long. The V and J ends lost 2 bases and 8 bases respectively, with 12 bases between them. The germline V gene encodes CDR1 SGHTA and CDR2 FQGNSA. Here the CDR3 reads CASSLTSRTEAFF. DNA of the CDR3: TGTGCCAGCAGCTTAACGAGCCGGACCGAAGCTTTCTTT.

The chain carries TRBV5-1 and TRBJ2-5; D is perhaps TRBD1 (6 bases). The ends were cut back, 0 bases at V and 5 bases at J, with 11 bases in the middle. There are 14 residues in the CDR3. The germline CDR1 and CDR2 sequences are SGHRS and YFSETQ. In DNA, the CDR3 is TGCGCCAGCAGCTTGGACAGGGCCGTGGAGACCCAGTACTTC. This translates into CASSLDRAVETQYF.

V usage is TRBV7-9 and J usage is TRBJ2-5; a weak D match, TRBD2 (5 bases). The CDR3 runs 17 residues. Germline V gives CDR1 SEHNR, CDR2 FQNEAQ (reference sequence). Trimming left V 1 base short and J 1 base short, with 16 bases between. This chain's CDR3 is CASSLVVGSGPQETQYF. The CDR3 DNA is TGTGCCAGCAGCTTAGTCGTGGGCAGCGGACCCCAAGAGACCCAGTACTTC.

The chain carries TRBV28 and TRBJ1-3; possible D gene TRBD1, 5 bases. Germline V gene data show CDR1 as MDHEN and CDR2 as SYDVKM. The CDR3 contains 16 residues. V was cut by 6 bases and J by 6 bases, with 21 bases left in between. CDR3 loop: CASSRWRQFLQNTIYF. For the CDR3, the DNA is TGTGCCAGCAGCCGATGGCGACAGTTCCTCCAAAACACCATATATTTT.

V usage is TRBV2 and J usage is TRBJ2-2; no clear D gene. Trimming cost V 4 bases and J 1 base, with 10 bases left between them. The CDR3 has 15 amino acids. The germline V gene encodes CDR1 SNHLY and CDR2 FYNNEI. The CDR3 nucleotides are TGTGCCAGCAGTGTAAACCTACTGAACACCGGGGAGCTGTTTTTT. Translation gives CASSVNLLNTGELFF.

The chain uses TRBV10-3 and TRBJ1-5, with a weak D call TRBD1 (6 bases). CDR1 and CDR2 from the germline V gene are ENHRY and SYGVKD. The CDR3 is made up of 13 amino acids. Trimming took 6 bases from V and 2 from J, leaving 8 bases between them. CDR3 in amino acids: CAIRAGGNQPQHF. CDR3 sequence (DNA): TGTGCCATCAGAGCAGGGGGCAATCAGCCCCAGCATTTT.

V gene TRBV7-2 combines with J gene TRBJ1-3, with 8 positions matching TRBD1. J lost 0 bases, V lost 3 bases, and 4 bases had no gene match. This CDR3 contains 16 residues. Germline values: CDR1 SGHTA, CDR2 FQGNSA. DNA of the CDR3: TGTGCCAGCAGCTTCAGGGGGCCAATCTCTGGAAACACCATATATTTT. Translated: CASSFRGPISGNTIYF.

To note about this clone: This CDR3 is also generated by other DNA sequences in the sample. The V and J genes are TRBV27 and TRBJ1-1; 7 bases map to TRBD1. V dropped 0 bases and J dropped 6; count of bases not matched to a gene: 1. The germline V gene has CDR1 MNHEY and CDR2 SMNVEV (reference sequence). The CDR3 covers 13 residues. CDR3 loop: CASSLSQGSEAFF. The CDR3 nucleotides are TGTGCCAGCAGTTTATCACAGGGGTCTGAAGCTTTCTTT.

The chain joins TRBV12-5 to TRBJ2-2; TRBD1 matches 7 bases. The CDR3 has 17 residues. The V segment lost 6 bases and the J segment 5 bases; nucleotides outside the gene matches: 15. CDR1 is LGHNT and CDR2 is FRNRAP in the germline V gene. The CDR3 nucleotides read TGTGCTAGTGGGCCCATCCTAGACAGGGAGCGGACCGGGGAGCTGTTTTTT. It translates to CASGPILDRERTGELFF.

The sample holds one count of this clone. The V and J genes are TRBV19 and TRBJ2-3, with unresolved D. V lost 9 bases, J lost 0 bases, and 4 bases lay in between. Germline V gives CDR1 LNHDA, CDR2 SQIVND (reference sequence). CDR3 length: 11 residues. Here the CDR3 DNA reads TGTGCCAGCACCAGCACAGATACGCAGTATTTT. This translates into CASTSTDTQYF.

The genes are TRBV29-1 and TRBJ1-1; unclear D gene. The V gene's germline CDR1 is SQVTM and CDR2 ANQGSEA. V dropped 7 bases and J dropped 1 base, with 13 bases sitting between them. CDR3 length: 13 amino acids. The CDR3, as DNA: TGCAGCGGATCCAGCGGAGGGAACACTGAAGCTTTCTTT. It translates to CSGSSGGNTEAFF. The full variable domain, completed using reference TRBV29-1 and TRBJ1-1, is SAVISQKPSRDICQRGTSLTIQCQVDSQVTMMFWYRQQPGQSLTLIATANQGSEATYESGFVIDKFPISRPNLTFSTLTVSNMSPEDSSIYLCSGSSGGNTEAFFGQGTRLTVV.